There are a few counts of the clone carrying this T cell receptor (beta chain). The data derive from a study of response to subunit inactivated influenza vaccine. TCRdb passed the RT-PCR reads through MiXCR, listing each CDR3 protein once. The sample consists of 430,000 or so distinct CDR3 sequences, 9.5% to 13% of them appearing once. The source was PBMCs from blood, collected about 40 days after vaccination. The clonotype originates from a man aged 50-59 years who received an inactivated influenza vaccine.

CDR3 in DNA: TGTGCCAGCACCGCAGACTGGCGGCAGTACAATGAGCAGTTCTTC. Amino acids: CASTADWRQYNEQFF. The chain carries TRBV6-1 and TRBJ2-1; D unclear. The CDR3 loop spans 15 amino acids. The V end was cut by 7 bases, the J end by 4 bases, with 17 bases between. The germline gives CDR1 MNHNS, CDR2 SASEGT.